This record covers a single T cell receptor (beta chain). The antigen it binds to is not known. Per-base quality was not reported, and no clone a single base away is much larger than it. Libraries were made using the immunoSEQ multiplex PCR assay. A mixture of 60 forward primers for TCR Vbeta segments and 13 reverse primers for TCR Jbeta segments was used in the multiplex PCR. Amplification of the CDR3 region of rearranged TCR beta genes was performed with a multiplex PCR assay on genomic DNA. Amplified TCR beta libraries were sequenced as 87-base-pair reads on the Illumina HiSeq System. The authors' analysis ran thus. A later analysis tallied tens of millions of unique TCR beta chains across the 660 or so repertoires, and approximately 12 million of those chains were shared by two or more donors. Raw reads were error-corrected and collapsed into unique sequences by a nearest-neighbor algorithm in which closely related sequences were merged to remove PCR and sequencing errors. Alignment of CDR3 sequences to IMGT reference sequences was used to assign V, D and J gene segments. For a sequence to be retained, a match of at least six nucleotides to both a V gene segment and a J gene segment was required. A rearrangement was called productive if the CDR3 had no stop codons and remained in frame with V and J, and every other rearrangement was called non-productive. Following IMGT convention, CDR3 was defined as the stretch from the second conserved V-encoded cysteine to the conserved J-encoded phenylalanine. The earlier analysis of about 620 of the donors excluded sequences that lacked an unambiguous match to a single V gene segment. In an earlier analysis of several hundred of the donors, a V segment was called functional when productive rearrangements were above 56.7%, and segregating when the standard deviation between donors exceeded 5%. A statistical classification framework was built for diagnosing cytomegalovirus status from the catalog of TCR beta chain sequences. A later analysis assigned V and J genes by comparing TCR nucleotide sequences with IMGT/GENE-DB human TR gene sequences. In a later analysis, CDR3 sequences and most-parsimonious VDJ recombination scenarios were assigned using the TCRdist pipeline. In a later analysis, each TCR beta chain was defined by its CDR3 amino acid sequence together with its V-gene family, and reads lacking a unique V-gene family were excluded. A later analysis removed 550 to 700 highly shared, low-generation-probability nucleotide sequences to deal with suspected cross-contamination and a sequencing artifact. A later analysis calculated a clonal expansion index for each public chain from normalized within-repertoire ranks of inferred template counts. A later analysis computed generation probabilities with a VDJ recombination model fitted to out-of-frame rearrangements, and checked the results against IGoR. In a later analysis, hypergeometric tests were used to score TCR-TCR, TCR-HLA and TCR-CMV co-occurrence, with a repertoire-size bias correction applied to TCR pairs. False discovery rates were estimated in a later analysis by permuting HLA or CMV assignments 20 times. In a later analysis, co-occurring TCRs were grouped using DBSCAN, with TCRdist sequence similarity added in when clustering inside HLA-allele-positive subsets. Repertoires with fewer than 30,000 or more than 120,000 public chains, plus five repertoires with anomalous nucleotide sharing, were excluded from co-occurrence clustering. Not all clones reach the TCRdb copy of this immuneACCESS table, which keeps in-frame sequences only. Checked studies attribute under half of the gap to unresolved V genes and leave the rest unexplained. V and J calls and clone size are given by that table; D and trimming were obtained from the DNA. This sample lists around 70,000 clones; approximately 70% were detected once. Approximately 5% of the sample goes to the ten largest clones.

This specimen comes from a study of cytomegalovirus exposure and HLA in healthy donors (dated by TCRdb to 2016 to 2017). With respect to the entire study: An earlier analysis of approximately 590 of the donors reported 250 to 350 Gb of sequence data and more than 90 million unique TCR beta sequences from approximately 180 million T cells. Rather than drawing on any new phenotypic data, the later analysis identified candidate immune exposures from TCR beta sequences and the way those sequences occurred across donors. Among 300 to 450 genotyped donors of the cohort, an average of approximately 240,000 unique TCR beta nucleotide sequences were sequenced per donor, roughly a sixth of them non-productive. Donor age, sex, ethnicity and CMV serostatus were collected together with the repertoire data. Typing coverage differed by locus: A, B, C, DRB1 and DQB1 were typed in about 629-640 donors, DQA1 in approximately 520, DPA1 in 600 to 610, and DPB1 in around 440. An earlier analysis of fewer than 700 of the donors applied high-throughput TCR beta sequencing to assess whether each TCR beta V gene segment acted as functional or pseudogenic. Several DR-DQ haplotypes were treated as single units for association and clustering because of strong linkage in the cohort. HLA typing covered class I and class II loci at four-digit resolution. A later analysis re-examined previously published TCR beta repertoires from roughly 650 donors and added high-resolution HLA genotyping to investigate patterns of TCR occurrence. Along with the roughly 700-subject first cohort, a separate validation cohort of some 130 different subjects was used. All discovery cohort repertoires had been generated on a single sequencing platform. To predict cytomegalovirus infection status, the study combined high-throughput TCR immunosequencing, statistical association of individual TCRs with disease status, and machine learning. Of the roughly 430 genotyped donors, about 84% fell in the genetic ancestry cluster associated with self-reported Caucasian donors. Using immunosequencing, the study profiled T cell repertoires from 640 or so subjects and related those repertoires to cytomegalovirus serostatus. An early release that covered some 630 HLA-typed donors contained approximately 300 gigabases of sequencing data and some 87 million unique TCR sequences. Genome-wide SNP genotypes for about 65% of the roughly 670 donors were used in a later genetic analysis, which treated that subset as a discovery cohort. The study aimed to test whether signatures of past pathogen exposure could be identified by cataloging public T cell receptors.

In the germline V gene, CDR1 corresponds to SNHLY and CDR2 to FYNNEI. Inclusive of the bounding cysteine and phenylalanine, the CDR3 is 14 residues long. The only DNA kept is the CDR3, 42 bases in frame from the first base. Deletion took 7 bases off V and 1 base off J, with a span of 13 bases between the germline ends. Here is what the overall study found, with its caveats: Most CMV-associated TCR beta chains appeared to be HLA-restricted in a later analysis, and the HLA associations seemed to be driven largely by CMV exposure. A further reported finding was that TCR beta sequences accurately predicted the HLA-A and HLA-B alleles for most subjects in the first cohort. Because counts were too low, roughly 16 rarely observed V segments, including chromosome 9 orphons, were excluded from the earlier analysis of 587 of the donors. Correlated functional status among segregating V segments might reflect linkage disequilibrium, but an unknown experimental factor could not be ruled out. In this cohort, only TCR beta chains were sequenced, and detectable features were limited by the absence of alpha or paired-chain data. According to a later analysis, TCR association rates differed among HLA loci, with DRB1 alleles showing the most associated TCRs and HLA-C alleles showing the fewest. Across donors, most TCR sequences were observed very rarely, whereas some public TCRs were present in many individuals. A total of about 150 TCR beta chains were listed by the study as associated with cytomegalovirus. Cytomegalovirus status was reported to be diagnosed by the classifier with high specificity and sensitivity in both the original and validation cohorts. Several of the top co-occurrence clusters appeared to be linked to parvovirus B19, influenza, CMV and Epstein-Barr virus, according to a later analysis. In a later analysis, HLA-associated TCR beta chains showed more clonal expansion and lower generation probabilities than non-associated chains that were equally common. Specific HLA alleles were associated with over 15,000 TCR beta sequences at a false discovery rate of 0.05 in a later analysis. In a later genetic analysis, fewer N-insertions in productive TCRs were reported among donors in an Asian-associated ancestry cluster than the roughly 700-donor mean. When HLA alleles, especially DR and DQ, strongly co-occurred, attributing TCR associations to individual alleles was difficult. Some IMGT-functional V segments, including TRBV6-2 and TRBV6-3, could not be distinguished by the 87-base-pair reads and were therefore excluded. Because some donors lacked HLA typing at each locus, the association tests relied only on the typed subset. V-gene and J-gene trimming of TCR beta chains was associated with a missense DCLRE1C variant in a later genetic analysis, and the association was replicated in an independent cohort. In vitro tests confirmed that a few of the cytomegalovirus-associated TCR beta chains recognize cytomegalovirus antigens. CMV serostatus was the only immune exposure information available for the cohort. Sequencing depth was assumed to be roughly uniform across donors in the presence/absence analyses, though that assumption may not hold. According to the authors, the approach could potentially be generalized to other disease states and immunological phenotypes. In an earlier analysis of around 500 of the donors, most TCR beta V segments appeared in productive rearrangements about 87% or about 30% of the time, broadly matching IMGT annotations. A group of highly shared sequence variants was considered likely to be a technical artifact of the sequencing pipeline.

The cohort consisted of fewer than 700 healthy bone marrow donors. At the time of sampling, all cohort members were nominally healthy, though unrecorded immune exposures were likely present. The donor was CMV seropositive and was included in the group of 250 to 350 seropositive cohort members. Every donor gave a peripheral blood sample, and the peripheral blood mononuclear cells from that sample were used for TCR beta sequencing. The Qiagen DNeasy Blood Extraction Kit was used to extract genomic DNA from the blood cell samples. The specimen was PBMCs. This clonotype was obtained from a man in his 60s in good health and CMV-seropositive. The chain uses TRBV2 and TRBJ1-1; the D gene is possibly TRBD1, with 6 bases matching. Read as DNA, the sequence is TGTGCCAGCAATTCCTTACAGGGGAACACTGAAGCTTTCTTT. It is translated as CASNSLQGNTEAFF.